This TCR beta chain was captured in a study of T cell changes during pregnancy in multiple sclerosis. This table comes from immunoSEQ multiplex PCR, and its TCRdb copy is limited to in-frame clones, with some not included. Of about 68,000 clones in the sample, about 90% were seen once. V was shortened by 0 bases and J by 6 bases, with 9 bases between the two germline ends. The CDR3 consists of 13 residues. Per the germline V gene, CDR1 is LGHNT and CDR2 is FRNRAP. The clonotype originates from a female donor with multiple sclerosis, enrolled in a pregnancy study. This specimen was peripheral blood, taken in the second trimester of pregnancy. The chain employs TRBV12-5 and TRBJ2-7; a possible D gene is TRBD1 (5 bases). Here the CDR3 DNA reads TGTGCTAGTGGTTTGGTATCAACAGGCGAGCAGTACTTC. It specifies CASGLVSTGEQYF.